The present entry profiles one TCR beta chain with its context. Using its own MiXCR run on the reads, TCRdb lists one record per CDR3 protein. The data show hundreds of thousands of distinct CDR3 sequences, around 9.5% seen once. This sample was taken from a study of T cell repertoires in cytomegalovirus infection. The germline V and J ends were trimmed by 6 bases and 7 bases, with 15 bases remaining between them. The CDR3 is 14 residues long. The chain joins TRBV12-3 or TRBV12-4 to TRBJ1-4; D is uncertain. This sequence was found in a human donor in good health (CMV status not recorded). Some clones in this sample may be carry-over from other donors' samples. The sample comprised PBMCs. The CDR3 reads CASRRTAEVEKLFF. In nucleotides, the CDR3 is TGTGCCAGCAGGCGGACGGCTGAGGTTGAAAAACTGTTTTTT.